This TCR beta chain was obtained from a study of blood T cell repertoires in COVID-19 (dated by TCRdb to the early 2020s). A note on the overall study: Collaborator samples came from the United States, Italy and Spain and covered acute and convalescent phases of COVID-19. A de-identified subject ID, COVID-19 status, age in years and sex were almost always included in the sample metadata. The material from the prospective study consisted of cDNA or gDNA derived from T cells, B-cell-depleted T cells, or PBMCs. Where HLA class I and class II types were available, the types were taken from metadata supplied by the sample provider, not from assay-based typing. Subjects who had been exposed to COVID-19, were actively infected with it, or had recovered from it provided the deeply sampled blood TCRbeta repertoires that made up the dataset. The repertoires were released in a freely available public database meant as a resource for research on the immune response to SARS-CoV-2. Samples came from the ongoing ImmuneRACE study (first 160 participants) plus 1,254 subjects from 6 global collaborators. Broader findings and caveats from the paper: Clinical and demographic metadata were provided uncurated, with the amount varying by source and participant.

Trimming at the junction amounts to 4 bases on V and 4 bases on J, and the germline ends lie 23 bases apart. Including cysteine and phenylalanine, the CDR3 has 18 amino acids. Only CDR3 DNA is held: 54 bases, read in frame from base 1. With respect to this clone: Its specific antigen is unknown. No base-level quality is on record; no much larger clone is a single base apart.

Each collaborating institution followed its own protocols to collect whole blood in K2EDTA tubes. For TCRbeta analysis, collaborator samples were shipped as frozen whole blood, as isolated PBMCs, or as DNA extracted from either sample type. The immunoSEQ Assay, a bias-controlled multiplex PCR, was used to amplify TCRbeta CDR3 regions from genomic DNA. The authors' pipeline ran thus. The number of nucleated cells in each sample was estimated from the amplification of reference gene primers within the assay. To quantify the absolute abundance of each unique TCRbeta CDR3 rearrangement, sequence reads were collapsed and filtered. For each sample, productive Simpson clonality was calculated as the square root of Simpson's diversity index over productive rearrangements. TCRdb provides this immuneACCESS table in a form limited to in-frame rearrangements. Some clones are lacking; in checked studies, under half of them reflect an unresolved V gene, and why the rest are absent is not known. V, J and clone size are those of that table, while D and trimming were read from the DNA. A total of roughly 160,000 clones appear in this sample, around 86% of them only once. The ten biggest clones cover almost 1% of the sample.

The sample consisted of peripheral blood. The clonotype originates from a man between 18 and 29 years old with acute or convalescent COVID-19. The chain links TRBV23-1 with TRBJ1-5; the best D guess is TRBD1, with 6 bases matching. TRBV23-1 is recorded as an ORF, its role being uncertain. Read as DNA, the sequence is TGCGCCAGCAGTCCCCCTAAGGTCGGGGGGGCGCGAAATCAGCCCCAGCATTTT. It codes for CASSPPKVGGARNQPQHF.